Sequencing of this TCR beta chain was carried out in a study of T-cell reconstitution after alpha-beta-depleted transplantation in children. General observations from the study: Several hundred expanded graft clones reportedly supplied alpha-beta T cells about two months after transplant. The authors attributed T-cell counts and diversity one year after transplant mostly to newly produced T cells.

V was clipped by 5 bases and J by 7 bases, with 12 bases between them. This CDR3 has 13 amino acids. CDR1 is MNHEY, CDR2 SMNVEV, per germline (reference sequence). A few counts support this clonotype. Its antigen remains unidentified. A TCRbeta library incorporating unique molecular identifiers was prepared. TCRdb recomputed calls from the PCR reads with MiXCR, one row per CDR3 protein. The table records about 980,000 distinct CDR3 sequences, around 30% of them present only once. The chain uses TRBV27 and TRBJ2-1; D remains ambiguous. The clonotype originates from a boy under two years old who had a stem cell transplant for SCID, so the T cells may come from the graft donor. This material consisted of PBMCs, mostly from graft donor cells, taken 360 days after TCRalphabeta/CD19-depleted stem cell transplant. The CDR3, as DNA: TGTGCCAGCAGTCCCAGTCTAGTTAATGAGCAGTTCTTC. Translated: CASSPSLVNEQFF.